A single TCR beta chain is shown here with its context. This clone was seen just once. It lacks a known antigen. Base quality data are lacking; no much larger clone is found one base away. The sample carries other DNA sequences with the same CDR3. The CDR3, cysteine through phenylalanine, is 14 amino acids long. CDR3 DNA is the only sequence kept; it has 42 bases, read in frame from the first base. Clipping removes 6 bases from V and 1 base from J, with 2 as the unmatched junction base count. As encoded in the germline V gene (reference sequence), CDR1 is MNHEY while CDR2 is SMNVEV. For TCR beta library preparation, about 1.8 micrograms of genomic DNA were isolated from cryopreserved PBMCs. Longitudinal blood samples from CLL patients on ibrutinib monotherapy were analyzed using high-throughput TCR beta sequencing. The patients took part in an open-label, single-center phase 2 trial of ibrutinib monotherapy.

These data belong to a study of cytotoxic CD8 clonotypes in ibrutinib-treated CLL (dated by TCRdb to 2020 to 2023). Describing the broader study: The cohort had about a dozen relapsed/refractory and approximately 15 treatment-naive patients; 17 were IGHV unmutated. Cryopreserved peripheral blood mononuclear cells were collected at three points: before therapy, at response, and at either sustained remission or disease progression. Samples at response were collected after a median of approximately twelve months of treatment, with a range of roughly 6 to 40 months. Of the roughly 90 participants in the trial, about 25 had longitudinal samples available. On average, each sample had 255,043 productive templates and around 100,000 productive rearrangements. Responses were partial in approximately 24 patients and complete in 2; after median roughly 69 months follow-up, some 14 stayed in remission and some twelve progressed. What the study reported, not specific to this receptor: Baseline clonality exceeded that of age-matched healthy donors and correlated strongly with circulating CD8+ T-cell counts. Clonality rose at ibrutinib response, remained stable during sustained remission, and dropped back toward baseline at progression. Public clonotypes were rare and either contracted or stayed stable during treatment, and the rise in clonality at ibrutinib response reflected the expansion of private clonotypes. Sampling times were not matched between sustained-remission and progressing patients, and lymph node repertoires were not studied.

On a MiSeq, deep resolution sequencing aimed for a depth between 1 in 1 million and 1 in 200,000 T cells, with each clonotype covered approximately 10x on average. The immunoSEQ hsTCRB Kit was used to generate TCR beta libraries. Processing in the source paper ran as follows. ImmunoSEQ Data Assistant and ImmunoSEQ Analyzer were used for data analysis, and V, D and J genes were assigned according to IMGT definitions. Clonality, which ranges from 0 to 1, was calculated as one minus the normalized Shannon entropy of productive rearrangement frequencies. Public clonotype analysis was restricted to overrepresented clonotypes comprising at least 0.05% of each patient's repertoire. Repertoires from some 14 age-matched healthy donors in immuneACCESS were used as clonality controls. As stored in TCRdb, this immuneACCESS dataset retains in-frame rearrangements with V and J assigned. A fraction of the clones does not appear; measured against another copy, unresolved V genes explain less than half of the discrepancy, and the remainder lacks a known reason. V, J and clone size reflect that table, while D and trimming were determined from the DNA. In all, the sample holds around 300,000 clones, and more than 65% of those were seen once. The ten largest make up over 5% of the sample.

This receptor was taken from a human donor with chronic lymphocytic leukemia. The V gene is TRBV27 and the J gene is TRBJ2-7; TRBD2 aligns with 11 central bases. The sequences come from PBMCs, collected before ibrutinib treatment. The DNA sequence follows: TGTGCCAGCAGACTAGCGGGAGCATCCTACGAGCAGTACTTC. Translated, it gives CASRLAGASYEQYF.